A selection of T cell receptor beta chains follows, all from one sample in a study of blood T cell repertoires in COVID-19. Libraries were prepared by immunoSEQ multiplex PCR; TCRdb keeps only in-frame clonotypes and omits some of them. In the table there are 60,000 to 65,000 clones, about 74% of which are singletons. Specimen: peripheral blood. Receptors originate from a woman of 80 years or more with acute or convalescent COVID-19. Both conserved end residues are part of each CDR3. A D gene is named only where the DNA matches it firmly. Clone size is given for some rows only: seen once, a few or many times, or a class if the clone is expanded.

V	J	D	size	length	DNA	CDR3
TRBV10-3	TRBJ2-1	TRBD2	.	13	TGTGCCATCGCTAGCGGAGCTTACAATGAGCAGTTCTTC	CAIASGAYNEQFF
TRBV20-1	TRBJ2-5	TRBD1	few	17	TGCAGTGCTAGTAAGGCCGGGACAGGGGGTTTCCAAGAGACCCAGTACTTC	CSASKAGTGGFQETQYF
TRBV7-3	TRBJ2-2	.	.	13	TGTGCCAGCAGACAACAGGGAACCGGGGAGCTGTTTTTT	CASRQQGTGELFF
TRBV15	TRBJ1-2	.	.	15	TGTGCCACCAGCAGCCGGAGGCAGTCGGTCGGTGGCTACACCTTC	CATSSRRQSVGGYTF
TRBV20-1	TRBJ2-3	.	.	14	TGCAGTGCTAGTCCCGGGGTAGTCACAGATACGCAGTATTTT	CSASPGVVTDTQYF
TRBV5-6	TRBJ1-2	.	.	15	TGTGCCAGCAGCTTGGAGGCAGGGGTTCACTATGGCTACACCTTC	CASSLEAGVHYGYTF
TRBV6-2/TRBV6-3	TRBJ2-7	TRBD2	.	20	TGTGCCAGCAGCCGATCGACTAGCGGAAGAGTCCTTCTCAGCTCCTACGAGCAGTACTTC	CASSRSTSGRVLLSSYEQYF
TRBV5-1	TRBJ1-5	.	.	12	TGCGCCAGCAGCTTAGCGGGTCAGCCCCAGCATTTT	CASSLAGQPQHF
TRBV6-4	TRBJ2-3	.	.	15	TGTGCCAGCAGTGAAGGGGTAGCGGAGACAGATACGCAGTATTTT	CASSEGVAETDTQYF
TRBV7-9	TRBJ2-4	TRBD1	.	13	TGTGCCAGCAGCCACAGGGACAGTGTCCTTCAGTACTTC	CASSHRDSVLQYF
TRBV7-2	TRBJ2-2	.	.	16	TGTGCCAGCAGCAGCCGGCGAGGATCGAACACCGGGGAGCTGTTTTTT	CASSSRRGSNTGELFF
TRBV9	TRBJ1-2	.	.	15	TGTGCCAGCAGCGTAGGGGGCAGGGGCTACTATGGCTACACCTTC	CASSVGGRGYYGYTF
TRBV7-9	TRBJ1-3	TRBD1	once	15	TGTGCCAGCAGCTTGACAGGGGGGACTGGAAACACCATATATTTT	CASSLTGGTGNTIYF
TRBV7-2	TRBJ2-1	.	.	12	TGTGCCAGCAGCAGCCTAGGCAATGAGCAGTTCTTC	CASSSLGNEQFF
TRBV12-3/TRBV12-4	TRBJ1-2	TRBD1	.	13	TGTGCCAGCATGGGGACAGGGAATGTTGGCTACACCTTC	CASMGTGNVGYTF
TRBV10-2	TRBJ2-1	TRBD2	.	17	TGCGCCAGCAGTTACCCGGGACTAGCGGGAGGAAGGGATGAGCAGTTCTTC	CASSYPGLAGGRDEQFF
TRBV27	TRBJ2-1	TRBD2	.	16	TGTGCCAGCAGTACGACCCCGGGACTAGCGCGTAATGAGCAGTTCTTC	CASSTTPGLARNEQFF
TRBV5-8	TRBJ2-3	TRBD1	.	14	TGTGCCAGCACCCCGGGACAGTACACAGATACGCAGTATTTT	CASTPGQYTDTQYF
TRBV24-1	TRBJ1-5	.	few	15	TGTGCCACCAGCGAAGCGGGGGAACGCAATCAGCCCCAGCATTTT	CATSEAGERNQPQHF
TRBV14	TRBJ2-5	.	.	14	TGTGCCAGCAGCCAAGCGGGGGTCCAAGAGACCCAGTACTTC	CASSQAGVQETQYF
TRBV12-3/TRBV12-4	TRBJ2-7	TRBD1	.	13	TGTGCCAGCGGGACAGGGGTTCTCTACGAGCAGTACTTC	CASGTGVLYEQYF
TRBV19	TRBJ2-3	TRBD2	once	15	TGTGCCAGTAGTATAGGAGGGACTAGGATGGATACGCAGTATTTT	CASSIGGTRMDTQYF
TRBV2	TRBJ2-7	TRBD2	.	17	TGTGCCAGCAGTGGACTAGCGAGCTTAGGTCGGAGCTACGAGCAGTACTTC	CASSGLASLGRSYEQYF
TRBV5-1	TRBJ1-2	.	.	13	TGCGCCAGCAGCTTGGATACTAGCTATGGCTACACCTTC	CASSLDTSYGYTF
TRBV27	TRBJ2-3	TRBD2	.	19	TGTGCCAGCAGTTTATCTGGGCGGGAGGGCCGGCTAAGCACAGATACGCAGTATTTT	CASSLSGREGRLSTDTQYF
TRBV28	TRBJ2-3	.	.	12	TGTGCCAGCAGTCAAAGCACAGATACGCAGTATTTT	CASSQSTDTQYF
TRBV7-3	TRBJ1-6	TRBD1	few	15	TGTGCCAGCAGCTTAGTCGGGACAGATAATTCACCCCTCCACTTT	CASSLVGTDNSPLHF
TRBV29-1	TRBJ2-7	.	.	11	TGCAGCGCGGCCCGGGACTACGAGCAGTACTTC	CSAARDYEQYF
TRBV5-6	TRBJ2-3	TRBD1	.	15	TGTGCCAGCAGCCCAGGACAGGGGGGCACAGATACGCAGTATTTT	CASSPGQGGTDTQYF
TRBV7-8	TRBJ2-1	TRBD2	.	17	TGTGCCAGCAGCTGGGAAGCGGGAGGGCCCGTCGGCGATGAGCAGTTCTTC	CASSWEAGGPVGDEQFF
TRBV11-3	TRBJ1-6	.	.	16	TGTGCCAGCAGCGGAGGCAGGAGCTCCTATAATTCACCCCTCCACTTT	CASSGGRSSYNSPLHF
TRBV4-2	TRBJ2-3	TRBD2	.	18	TGTGCCAGCAGCCAAGATCCGACGGGGGGGGAGGGCACAGATACGCAGTATTTT	CASSQDPTGGEGTDTQYF
TRBV7-9	TRBJ2-5	TRBD2	once	17	TGTGCCAGCAGCAAACCCAGGACGCGGGAGGACCAAGAGACCCAGTACTTC	CASSKPRTREDQETQYF
TRBV7-6	TRBJ2-7	.	.	12	TGTGCCAGCAGCATGAGCTCCTACGAGCAGTACTTC	CASSMSSYEQYF
TRBV5-1	TRBJ1-3	.	few	16	TGCGCCAGCAGCCCCTCTACAGGTAGCTCTGGAAACACCATATATTTT	CASSPSTGSSGNTIYF
TRBV5-1	TRBJ2-1	.	few	12	TGCGCCAGCAGCTTGCGCTACAATGAGCAGTTCTTC	CASSLRYNEQFF
TRBV19	TRBJ2-5	.	.	14	TGTGCCAGTAGTACGGTCGGGGAGGCAGAGACCCAGTACTTC	CASSTVGEAETQYF
TRBV6-6	TRBJ1-1	.	.	14	TGTGCCAGCAGTTACTACCCCGGACAGCAAGAAGCTTTCTTT	CASSYYPGQQEAFF
TRBV28	TRBJ2-5	.	.	13	TGTGCCAGCGTGATGACAGAGCAAGAGACCCAGTACTTC	CASVMTEQETQYF
TRBV5-4	TRBJ2-7	TRBD2	.	19	TGTGCCAGCAGCGGGGGCGCACTAGCGGGCTCCCTGCGCTCCTACGAGCAGTACTTC	CASSGGALAGSLRSYEQYF